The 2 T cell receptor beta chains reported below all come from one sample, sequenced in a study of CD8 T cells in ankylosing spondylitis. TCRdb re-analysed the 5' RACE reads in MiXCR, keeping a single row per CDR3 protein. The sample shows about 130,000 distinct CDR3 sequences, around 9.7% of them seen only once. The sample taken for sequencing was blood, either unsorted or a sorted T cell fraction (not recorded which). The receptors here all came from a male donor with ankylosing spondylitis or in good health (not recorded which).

Here the CDR3 DNA reads TGTGCCACCAGCAGAGATCTCCCGAACAGAAGTTTTAACTATGGCTACACCTTC. This encodes CATSRDLPNRSFNYGYTF. The genes are TRBV15 and TRBJ1-2; D not resolved. CDR1 and CDR2 from the germline V gene are LNHNV and YYDKDF (reference sequence). The CDR3 is made up of 18 amino acids. V shed 0 bases and J shed 1 base, with 18 bases lying between them.

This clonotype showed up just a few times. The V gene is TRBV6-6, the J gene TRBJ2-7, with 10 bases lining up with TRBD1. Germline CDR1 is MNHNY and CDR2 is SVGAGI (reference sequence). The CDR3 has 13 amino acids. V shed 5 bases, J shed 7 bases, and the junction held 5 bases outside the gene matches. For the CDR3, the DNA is TGTGCCAGCAGTCCCGGGACAGGGGTTGAGCAGTACTTC. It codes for CASSPGTGVEQYF.